Each of the 12 T cell receptor beta chains below was sequenced from the same sample in a study of shared clonotypes between healthy human individuals (dated by TCRdb to the early 2020s). Libraries were prepared through the immunoSEQ multiplex PCR assay. In its TCRdb copy, this immuneACCESS table keeps in-frame sequences only and misses some clones. Where compared with another copy, unresolved V genes explain less than half of these, and the others have no known cause. The sample has 2 million to 2.5 million clones on record, more than 90% of them singletons. Roughly 0.13% of the sample comes from the top ten. The sample comprised naive CD4+ T cells sorted from blood. The intended sense of this specimen's cell subset or site label: CD45RA+ positively selected. The receptors derive from a man younger than 35 in good health.

The rearrangement uses TRBV9 and TRBJ2-1; no reliable D call. Trimming stripped 0 bases from V and 5 bases from J, with 12 bases between. Germline assignment: CDR1 SGDLS and CDR2 YYNGEE. The CDR3 loop spans 15 amino acids. The CDR3 here is CASSVVASGHNEQFF. The CDR3, as DNA: TGTGCCAGCAGCGTAGTGGCTAGTGGCCACAATGAGCAGTTCTTC.

The CDR3 here is CASRRITDRENSPLHF. In nucleotides, the CDR3 is TGTGCCAGTAGGAGAATCACGGACAGGGAAAATTCACCCCTCCACTTT. The J gene is TRBJ1-6, the V gene TRBV19; TRBD1 matches 8 bases. This CDR3 is built from 16 residues. J gave up 7 bases and V 6 bases, and 11 bases lay outside the gene matches. Germline CDR1 and CDR2: LNHDA and SQIVND (reference sequence). Full variable domain (rest looked up from reference TRBV19 and TRBJ1-6): DGGITQSPKYLFRKEGQNVTLSCEQNLNHDAMYWYRQDPGQGLRLIYYSQIVNDFQKGDIAEGYSVSREKKESFPLTVTSAQKNPTAFYLCASRRITDRENSPLHFGNGTRLTVT.

The V gene is TRBV10-1, the J gene TRBJ2-5; a weak D match, TRBD2 (6 bases). The V and J ends lost 3 bases and 4 bases respectively, with 15 bases between them. Germline CDR1 reads WNHNN; CDR2 reads SYGVQD (reference sequence). The length of the CDR3 is 15 residues. This CDR3 is CASSEKRALGETQYF. CDR3 coding DNA: TGCGCCAGCAGTGAAAAGCGGGCCTTGGGAGAGACCCAGTACTTC.

The rearrangement links TRBV7-9 to TRBJ1-1; 9 bases agree with TRBD1. In germline, CDR1 is SEHNR, CDR2 FQNEAQ (reference sequence). With V trimmed by 4 bases and J by 1 base, 10 bases remained unmatched. This CDR3 spans 17 amino acids. The CDR3 DNA reads as TGTGCCAGCAGCTCGAGATGGGACAGGGACCCGAACACTGAAGCTTTCTTT. Translated: CASSSRWDRDPNTEAFF.

This chain uses TRBV7-9 with TRBJ2-2; 12 bases are a match to TRBD1. Germline V gives CDR1 SEHNR, CDR2 FQNEAQ (reference sequence). CDR3 length: 17 residues. The V and J ends lost 6 bases and 5 bases, in that order; junction bases with no gene match: 10. This CDR3 is CASRMKWDRGLTGELFF. The CDR3 region has the DNA TGTGCCAGCAGGATGAAATGGGACAGGGGGCTTACCGGGGAGCTGTTTTTT. Based on the CDR3 plus reference TRBV7-9 and TRBJ2-2, the full variable domain is DTGVSQNPRHKITKRGQNVTFRCDPISEHNRLYWYRQTLGQGPEFLTYFQNEAQLEKSRLLSDRFSAERPKGSFSTLEIQRTEQGDSAMYLCASRMKWDRGLTGELFFGEGSRLTVL.

A note on this clone: Other DNA sequences in this sample translate to the same CDR3. The rearrangement links TRBV18 to TRBJ1-1, with no clear D. The germline gives CDR1 KGHSH, CDR2 LQKENI. The CDR3 sequence is 13 residues long. The germline V and J ends were trimmed by 3 bases and 1 base, with 6 bases remaining between them. CDR3 region: CASSPAGNTEAFF. The CDR3, as DNA: TGTGCCAGCTCACCCGCAGGGAACACTGAAGCTTTCTTT. Filled out from reference TRBV18 and TRBJ1-1, the complete variable domain reads NAGVMQNPRHLVRRRGQEARLRCSPMKGHSHVYWYRQLPEEGLKFMVYLQKENIIDESGMPKERFSAEFPKEGPSILRIQQVVRGDSAAYFCASSPAGNTEAFFGQGTRLTVV.

The chain carries TRBV13 and TRBJ2-1; weak D call: TRBD2 (5 bases). V was cut by 4 bases and J by 4 bases, with 11 bases left in between. CDR1 and CDR2 (germline): PRHDT, FYEKMQ (reference sequence). The CDR3 has 14 residues. This CDR3 reads CASSSPSSYNEQFF. The DNA of the CDR3 is TGTGCCAGCAGCTCCCCTAGCAGTTACAATGAGCAGTTCTTC.

This chain connects TRBV6-5 to TRBJ1-6, with TRBD1 identical over 8 bases. V shed 7 bases and J 9 bases; nucleotides not matched to a gene: 8. CDR1 and CDR2 from the germline V gene are MNHEY and SVGAGI. This CDR3 is built from 14 residues. The CDR3 coding sequence is TGTGCCAGCACCCAAGGACAGGGATCTTCACCCCTCCACTTT. Translating gives CASTQGQGSSPLHF.

The V gene is TRBV28, the J gene TRBJ2-7, with 10 bases identical to TRBD2. V shed 7 bases, J shed 3 bases, and the junction held 6 bases outside the gene matches. Per germline, CDR1 MDHEN and CDR2 SYDVKM. This CDR3 spans 14 amino acids. The CDR3: CASIPSGGVYEQYF. In DNA form, the CDR3 reads TGTGCCAGCATCCCTAGCGGGGGTGTCTACGAGCAGTACTTC.

The rearrangement joins TRBV29-1 to TRBJ2-1; D unclear. Germline loops: CDR1 SQVTM, CDR2 ANQGSEA. Trimming removed 7 bases at V and 4 bases at J, with 8 bases between. This CDR3 contains 11 residues. The CDR3 DNA reads TGCAGCGGTTCCAGGTACAATGAGCAGTTCTTC. This encodes CSGSRYNEQFF.

The V call is TRBV30, the J call TRBJ1-1; 11 nucleotides agree with TRBD1. With V trimmed by 4 bases and J by 10 bases, 2 bases remained unmatched. Germline assignment: CDR1 GTSNPN and CDR2 SVGIG (reference sequence). This CDR3 has 11 residues. The CDR3 bases are TGTGCCTGGATAGGGACAGGGGGAGCTTTCTTT. As protein: CAWIGTGGAFF.

This chain connects TRBV15 to TRBJ2-1; D gene unclear. CDR1 is LNHNV and CDR2 is YYDKDF in the germline V gene (reference sequence). V lost 0 bases and J 6 bases, leaving 6 bases between the germline ends. This CDR3 has 13 residues. The CDR3 bases are TGTGCCACCAGCAGAGATATAGCCAATGAGCAGTTCTTC. Its translation is CATSRDIANEQFF. The full variable domain, completed using reference TRBV15 and TRBJ2-1, is DAMVIQNPRYQVTQFGKPVTLSCSQTLNHNVMYWYQQKSSQAPKLLFHYYDKDFNNEADTPDNFQSRRPNTSFCFLDIRSPGLGDTAMYLCATSRDIANEQFFGPGTRLTVL.